This passage covers 20 T cell receptor beta chains from one sample sequenced in a study of breast tumors, draining lymph nodes, adjacent tissues. TCRdb reanalysed the multiplex PCR reads using MiXCR and keeps one entry per CDR3 protein. The profile shows about 100,000 distinct CDR3 sequences, 21% of them singletons. The lymph nodes were axillary draining lymph nodes from breast cancer patients. Sequences were obtained from axillary lymph node tissue. Receptors originate from a female donor with breast cancer. Some clones in this sample may be carry-over from other donors' samples.

This clonotype came up many times. The rearrangement joins TRBV7-8 to TRBJ2-7; D could derive from TRBD1 or TRBD2 (5 bases each). This CDR3 has 14 residues. The V gene's germline CDR1 is SGHVS and CDR2 FQNEAQ. V shed 4 bases and J shed 2 bases, with 12 bases lying between them. The DNA for the CDR3 is TGTGCCAGCAGCTCCTCGGGGACCGCCTACGAGCAGTACTTC. As protein: CASSSSGTAYEQYF. Full variable domain (missing parts from reference TRBV7-8 and TRBJ2-7): GAGVSQSPRYKVAKRGQDVALRCDPISGHVSLFWYQQALGQGPEFLTYFQNEAQLDKSGLPSDRFFAERPEGSVSTLKIQRTQQEDSAVYLCASSSSGTAYEQYFGPGTRLTVT.

This clonotype was seen ten or more times. This chain connects TRBV4-1 to TRBJ1-4; 8 bases are a match to TRBD1. Per germline, CDR1 MGHRA and CDR2 YSYEKL. This CDR3 spans 15 amino acids. V was pared by 1 base and J by 7 bases, with 5 bases of the junction left unmatched. The CDR3 coding sequence is TGCGCCAGCAGCCAAGCAGGACAGGGAAGTGAAAAACTGTTTTTT. It is translated as CASSQAGQGSEKLFF.

This clonotype has at least ten counts. The chain has TRBV6-4 and TRBJ2-3, with 8 bases that match TRBD2. Germline-derived CDR1 and CDR2 are MRHNA and SNTAGT. The CDR3 is 14 residues long. With 6 bases clipped from V and 3 bases from J, the junction kept 5 bases outside the gene matches. CDR3: CASRPGLETDTQYF. CDR3 bases: TGTGCCAGCAGGCCGGGACTAGAAACAGATACGCAGTATTTT.

This clonotype was observed at least ten times. The rearrangement links TRBV5-6 to TRBJ1-5; D gene ambiguous. The germline V gene encodes CDR1 SGHDT and CDR2 YYEEEE. The CDR3 is 13 residues long. V was trimmed by 0 bases and J by 4 bases, leaving 5 bases between them. The CDR3 DNA sequence: TGTGCCAGCAGCTTGGCCCGGAATCAGCCCCAGCATTTT. Protein product: CASSLARNQPQHF.

This clonotype was counted ten times or more. The chain links TRBV5-1 to TRBJ2-2, with 11 bases matching TRBD1. CDR3 length equals 16 residues. Germline assignment: CDR1 SGHRS and CDR2 YFSETQ. The J segment lost 4 bases and the V segment lost 1 base, leaving 3 bases of the junction unmatched. The CDR3 coding sequence is TGCGCCAGCAGCTTGTGGGGACAGGGGGGCACCGGGGAGCTGTTTTTT. Its translation is CASSLWGQGGTGELFF.

This clonotype was counted at least ten times. The chain combines TRBV24-1 with TRBJ2-3, with D possibly matching TRBD2 (6 bases). Between the trimmed V and J ends, which lost 3 bases and 0 bases, there was a span of 18 bases. Germline V CDR1 and CDR2: KGHDR, SFDVKD. The length of the CDR3 is 18 residues. CDR3 in amino acids: CATSDTTADYVSTDTQYF. CDR3 bases: TGTGCCACCAGTGATACCACAGCGGACTACGTTAGCACAGATACGCAGTATTTT.

At least ten counts were recorded for this clonotype. The DNA for the CDR3 is TGCAGTGCTAGAGATCAAGTCAGGTGGGAGACCCAGTACTTC. It translates to CSARDQVRWETQYF. The chain has TRBV20-1 and TRBJ2-5; no clear D gene. V gave up 0 bases and J gave up 5 bases, with 13 bases separating them. Germline assignment: CDR1 DFQATT and CDR2 SNEGSKA (reference sequence). This CDR3 region has 14 residues.

The genes are TRBV5-5 and TRBJ2-2; D unresolved. The V and J ends lost 1 base and 4 bases respectively, with 2 bases between them. Germline lookup yields CDR1 SGHKS and CDR2 YYEKEE (reference sequence). The CDR3 spans 12 residues. CDR3 nucleotide sequence: TGTGCCAGCAGCTTGATCACCGGGGAGCTGTTTTTT. Residues: CASSLITGELFF.

This clonotype came up once. The chain joins TRBV7-9 to TRBJ2-1; 8 bases are a match to TRBD2. V lost 6 bases, J lost 5 bases, and 9 bases stayed unmatched. Germline assignment: CDR1 SEHNR and CDR2 FQNEAQ (reference sequence). The CDR3 sequence is 15 residues long. The CDR3 loop is CASRRGERGNNEQFF. CDR3 coding DNA: TGTGCCAGCAGAAGGGGGGAGCGGGGGAACAATGAGCAGTTCTTC.

At least ten counts were recorded for this clonotype. The chain is built from TRBV15 and TRBJ2-2; D not resolved. From germline, CDR1 is LNHNV and CDR2 YYDKDF (reference sequence). This CDR3 comprises 14 residues. Trimming left V 7 bases short and J 0 bases short, with 9 bases between. CDR3 in amino acids: CATKKQANTGELFF. The CDR3 bases are TGTGCCACCAAAAAACAAGCGAACACCGGGGAGCTGTTTTTT.

The genes are TRBV28 and TRBJ1-4; D perhaps matches TRBD1 (5 bases). V lost 8 bases to trimming and J lost 14 bases, with 15 bases between them. The CDR3 covers 11 residues. CDR1 MDHEN and CDR2 SYDVKM come from the germline V gene. The CDR3 here is CASGTYPGLFF. The CDR3 DNA reads as TGTGCCAGCGGGACCTATCCCGGGCTGTTTTTT.

The chain has TRBV30 and TRBJ1-6, with TRBD1 as a possible D gene (5 bases). The germline V and J ends were trimmed by 4 bases and 7 bases, with 11 bases remaining between them. The CDR3 is 13 residues long. Germline-derived CDR1 and CDR2 are GTSNPN and SVGIG (reference sequence). This CDR3 is CAWTRGPNSPLHF. The CDR3 region has the DNA TGTGCCTGGACCCGGGGCCCAAATTCACCCCTCCACTTT.

This clonotype was counted at least ten times. The chain recombines TRBV12-3 or TRBV12-4 with TRBJ2-5; no definite D call. V was cut by 2 bases and J by 7 bases, with 5 bases left in between. This CDR3 contains 11 residues. CDR3 nucleotides: TGTGCCAGCAGTTTAAGCAGGACCCAGTACTTC. It encodes CASSLSRTQYF.

This clonotype was seen only a few times. J is TRBJ1-1 and V is TRBV20-1, with 8 bases matching TRBD1. The CDR3 runs 13 residues. V shed 5 bases, J shed 4 bases, and the junction held 6 bases outside the gene matches. The germline CDR1 and CDR2 sequences are DFQATT and SNEGSKA (reference sequence). CDR3 amino acids: CSAPDRGGTEAFF. CDR3 DNA sequence: TGCAGTGCTCCTGACAGGGGCGGCACTGAAGCTTTCTTT.

This clonotype was counted between two and nine times. Possible read error: a much larger clone is one base away. The chain joins TRBV7-3 to TRBJ2-5; D gene uncertain. There are 13 residues in the CDR3. Trimming took 1 base from V and 9 from J, leaving 12 bases between them. Germline-derived CDR1 and CDR2 are SGHTA and FQGTGA. CDR3 nucleotide sequence: TGTGCCAGCAGCTTAATGGTCGATGAGGCCCAGTACTTC. It specifies CASSLMVDEAQYF.

The table lists this clonotype with many counts. J is TRBJ2-3 and V is TRBV7-9; 10 bases are shared with TRBD2. With V trimmed by 6 bases and J by 1 base, 10 bases remained unmatched. Germline V CDR1 and CDR2: SEHNR, FQNEAQ (reference sequence). CDR3 size: 17 residues. The CDR3 sequence: CASSQTASGGRTDTQYF. The CDR3 DNA is TGTGCCAGCAGTCAGACGGCTAGCGGGGGACGCACAGATACGCAGTATTTT.

The rearrangement uses TRBV12-3 or TRBV12-4 and TRBJ1-1, with no clear D. Between the trimmed V and J ends, which lost 2 bases and 4 bases, there was a span of 5 bases. This CDR3 has 12 residues. For the CDR3, the DNA is TGTGCCAGCAGTTTATCGGGCACTGAAGCTTTCTTT. Its translation is CASSLSGTEAFF.

This clonotype was recorded many times. The chain links TRBV12-3 or TRBV12-4 to TRBJ1-5, with D unresolved. The V and J ends lost 6 bases and 4 bases respectively, with 7 bases between them. This CDR3 region has 12 residues. CDR3 DNA sequence: TGTGCCAGCAGCCCCAGGAATCAGCCCCAGCATTTT. This encodes CASSPRNQPQHF.

There are many counts of this clonotype. The chain combines TRBV5-1 with TRBJ1-2, with TRBD1 as a possible D gene (5 bases). Germline CDR1 reads SGHRS; CDR2 reads YFSETQ. Trimming pared 0 bases from V and 3 bases from J, leaving 15 bases between. The CDR3 consists of 16 residues. CDR3 in amino acids: CASSLVAGPSHYGYTF. CDR3 nucleotide sequence: TGCGCCAGCAGCTTGGTGGCAGGGCCATCCCACTATGGCTACACCTTC.

This clonotype was observed a few times. This chain joins TRBV27 and TRBJ2-2, with 8 bases fitting TRBD1. V trimming: 6 bases; J trimming: 4 bases; junction bases outside the gene matches: 13. The CDR3 totals 17 residues. The germline V gene has CDR1 MNHEY and CDR2 SMNVEV (reference sequence). CDR3 sequence: CASSFRKGTGITGELFF. CDR3 nucleotide sequence: TGTGCCAGCAGCTTTAGGAAGGGGACAGGTATCACCGGGGAGCTGTTTTTT.